One and the same sample provided the 5 T cell receptor beta chains below, sequenced in a study of T cell responses to AZD1222 COVID-19 vaccine. Sequencing was performed with immunoSEQ multiplex PCR; in TCRdb, only in-frame clones are kept and a portion is missing. The sample has around 140,000 clones; about nine tenths are singletons. The sequenced sample was peripheral blood, obtained 28 days after the second AZD1222 dose. The receptors originated from an adult who received the AZD1222 COVID-19 vaccine.

The chain carries TRBV13 and TRBJ1-4, with a weak D call TRBD1 (5 bases). Germline V gene lookup returns CDR1 PRHDT and CDR2 FYEKMQ (reference sequence). V lost 5 bases and J lost 8, with 9 bases in between. CDR3 size: 12 residues. This CDR3 reads CASSRDPEKLFF. The CDR3 coding sequence is TGTGCCAGCAGCCGGGACCCCGAAAAACTGTTTTTT. The full variable domain, completed using reference TRBV13 and TRBJ1-4, is AAGVIQSPRHLIKEKRETATLKCYPIPRHDTVYWYQQGPGQDPQFLISFYEKMQSDKGSIPDRFSAQQFSDYHSELNMSSLELGDSALYFCASSRDPEKLFFGSGTQLSVL.

The J gene is TRBJ1-2, the V gene TRBV15; D possibly corresponds to TRBD1 (5 bases). Germline V CDR1 and CDR2: LNHNV, YYDKDF (reference sequence). V gave up 3 bases and J gave up 6 bases, with 11 bases separating them. This CDR3 has 13 residues. The CDR3 protein is CATSRPWGDGYTF. CDR3 bases: TGTGCCACCAGCAGGCCCTGGGGGGATGGCTACACCTTC. Complete variable domain (other parts from reference TRBV15 and TRBJ1-2): DAMVIQNPRYQVTQFGKPVTLSCSQTLNHNVMYWYQQKSSQAPKLLFHYYDKDFNNEADTPDNFQSRRPNTSFCFLDIRSPGLGDTAMYLCATSRPWGDGYTFGSGTRLTVV.

The chain uses TRBV10-1 and TRBJ2-3; a possible D gene is TRBD2 (5 bases). Trimming pared 2 bases from V and 4 bases from J, leaving 13 bases between. Looked up from germline, CDR1 is WNHNN and CDR2 is SYGVQD (reference sequence). The CDR3 is 15 amino acids. CDR3 region: CASSERAGGPDTQYF. The CDR3 region has the DNA TGCGCCAGCAGTGAGCGGGCGGGTGGCCCAGATACGCAGTATTTT.

This clone was found a few times. The chain combines TRBV28 with TRBJ1-4, with TRBD1 matching 9 bases. This CDR3 region has 13 residues. The germline gives CDR1 MDHEN, CDR2 SYDVKM. The ends lost 6 bases at V and 8 bases at J; junction bases unmatched: 4. DNA for the CDR3: TGTGCCAGCAGGGGACAGGGTGGGGAAAAACTGTTTTTT. Translating gives CASRGQGGEKLFF.

This clone turned up a few times. The rearrangement joins TRBV5-1 to TRBJ1-6, with D perhaps matching TRBD1 (6 bases). The CDR3 runs to 15 residues. V was pared by 4 bases and J by 10 bases, with 18 bases between. The germline CDR1 and CDR2 sequences are SGHRS and YFSETQ. The CDR3 nucleotides read TGCGCCAGCAGCACCGTAACAGGGTTGGGGTCACCCCTCCACTTT. Translated, it gives CASSTVTGLGSPLHF.